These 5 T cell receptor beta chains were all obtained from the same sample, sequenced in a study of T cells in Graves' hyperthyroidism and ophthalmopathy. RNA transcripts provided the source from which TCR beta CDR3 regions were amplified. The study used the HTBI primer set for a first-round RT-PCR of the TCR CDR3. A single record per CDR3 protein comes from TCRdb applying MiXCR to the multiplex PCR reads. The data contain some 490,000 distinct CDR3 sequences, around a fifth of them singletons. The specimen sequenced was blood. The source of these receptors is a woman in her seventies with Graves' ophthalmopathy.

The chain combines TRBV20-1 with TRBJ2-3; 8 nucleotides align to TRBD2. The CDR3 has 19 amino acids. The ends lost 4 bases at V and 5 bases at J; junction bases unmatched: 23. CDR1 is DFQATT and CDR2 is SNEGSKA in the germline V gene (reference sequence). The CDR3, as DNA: TGCAGTGCTATCAGCGCGGTGGGGGAACGGGAGGGCCCTTTAGATACGCAGTATTTT. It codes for CSAISAVGEREGPLDTQYF.

This CDR3 reads CASSVKTQGPCTDTQYF. Written as DNA, the CDR3 is TGTGCCAGCAGCGTAAAAACACAGGGGCCCTGCACAGATACGCAGTATTTT. V is TRBV6-4 and J is TRBJ2-3, with 7 nucleotides matching TRBD1. From germline, CDR1 is MRHNA and CDR2 SNTAGT. V shed 6 bases and J 1 base; nucleotides not matched to a gene: 13. CDR3 length: 17 residues.

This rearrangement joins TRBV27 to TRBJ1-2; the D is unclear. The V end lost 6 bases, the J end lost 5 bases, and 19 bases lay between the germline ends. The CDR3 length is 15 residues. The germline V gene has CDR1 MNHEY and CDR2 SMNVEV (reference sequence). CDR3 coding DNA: TGTGCCAGCAGCGCTGGGGTGAGGTCCTATTATGGCTACACCTTC. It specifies CASSAGVRSYYGYTF.

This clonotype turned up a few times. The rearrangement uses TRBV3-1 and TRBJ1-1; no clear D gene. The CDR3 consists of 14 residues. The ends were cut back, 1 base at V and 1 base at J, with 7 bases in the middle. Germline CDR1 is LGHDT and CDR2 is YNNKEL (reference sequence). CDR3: CASSQVHTNTEAFF. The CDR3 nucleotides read TGTGCCAGCAGCCAAGTCCACACGAACACTGAAGCTTTCTTT.

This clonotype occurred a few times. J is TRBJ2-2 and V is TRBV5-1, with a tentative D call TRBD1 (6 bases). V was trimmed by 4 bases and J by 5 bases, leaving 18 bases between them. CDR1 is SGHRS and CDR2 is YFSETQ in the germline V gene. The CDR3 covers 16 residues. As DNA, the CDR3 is TGCGCCAGCAGCCGACGGGCAGGGGTAACGACCGGGGAGCTGTTTTTT. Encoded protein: CASSRRAGVTTGELFF.